This T cell receptor beta chain was documented in a study of early stage breast cancer tumors. Each sample had two DNA replicates, about 0.5 ug blood or 1.5 ug tissue. Produced via immunoSEQ multiplex PCR; TCRdb's table is partial and in-frame only. The table lists some 30,000 clones, almost 85% of them singletons. Study-wide points: Compared with adjacent normal breast tissue, tumors showed approximately 2.5-fold greater T cell density and higher clonality. Functional markers like CD4, CD8 and FOXP3 were missed in bulk sequencing.

The CDR3 length is 14 residues. CDR1 and CDR2 (germline): MNHEY, SMNVEV (reference sequence). Trimming pared 1 base from V and 5 bases from J, leaving 12 bases between. With respect to this clone: Its antigen is undetermined.

Source material: blood. The chain couples TRBV27 to TRBJ2-7; maybe TRBD2 (5 bases). This clonotype was obtained from a person in their fifties with breast cancer. The CDR3 DNA reads TGTGCCAGCAGTTTATATCGGAAGGGAGACGAGCAGTACTTC. This translates into CASSLYRKGDEQYF.